What follows are 19 T cell receptor beta chains derived from one specimen sequenced in a study of shared clonotypes between healthy human individuals. The repertoire was sequenced with immunoSEQ multiplex PCR; TCRdb's copy has only in-frame clones and lacks some. The table records around 580,000 clones, 95% to 98% of them present only once. The naive CD8 population came from CD45RO-negative cells selected for CCR7, without terminally differentiated effector memory CD45RA+ cells. Source material: naive CD8+ T cells sorted from blood. The receptor set was obtained from a man younger than 45 in good health.

The rearrangement links TRBV30 to TRBJ2-7, with unresolved D. Germline V gives CDR1 GTSNPN, CDR2 SVGIG (reference sequence). Trimming pared 3 bases from V and 0 bases from J, leaving 15 bases between. This CDR3 region has 15 residues. The CDR3 here is CAWSGRMVSSYEQYF. The CDR3 DNA is TGTGCCTGGAGCGGCCGGATGGTGAGCTCCTACGAGCAGTACTTC.

The rearrangement links TRBV5-1 to TRBJ2-7, with D unresolved. The germline V and J ends were trimmed by 0 bases and 3 bases, with 16 bases remaining between them. Germline values: CDR1 SGHRS, CDR2 YFSETQ. The CDR3 spans 16 residues. CDR3 loop: CASSLDSVIWSYEQYF. CDR3 DNA: TGCGCCAGCAGCTTGGACTCTGTGATTTGGAGCTACGAGCAGTACTTC. Full variable domain (outside the CDR3, taken from reference TRBV5-1 and TRBJ2-7): KAGVTQTPRYLIKTRGQQVTLSCSPISGHRSVSWYQQTPGQGLQFLFEYFSETQRNKGNFPGRFSGRQFSNSRSEMNVSTLELGDSALYLCASSLDSVIWSYEQYFGPGTRLTVT.

The chain combines TRBV5-6 with TRBJ2-1; 14 bases line up with TRBD2. Germline values: CDR1 SGHDT, CDR2 YYEEEE. V lost 4 bases and J lost 8; bases outside the gene matches: 11. The CDR3 runs 17 residues. The CDR3 loop reads CASSPTGLAGGLDEQFF. CDR3 bases: TGTGCCAGCAGCCCTACAGGACTAGCGGGAGGACTGGATGAGCAGTTCTTC.

The chain links TRBV2 to TRBJ2-7; maybe TRBD1 (7 bases). The CDR3 has 16 amino acids. Germline V CDR1 and CDR2: SNHLY, FYNNEI. Trimming shortened V by 0 bases and J by 1 base, and 13 bases separated the two germline ends. The CDR3 coding sequence is TGTGCCAGCAGTGAAGCGCGGGACAGTCGGTCCTACGAGCAGTACTTC. As protein: CASSEARDSRSYEQYF.

V usage is TRBV11-2 and J usage is TRBJ2-5; 7 nucleotides agree with TRBD1. Trimming at V came to 5 bases and at J to 2 bases, leaving 11 bases not matched to a gene. This CDR3 region has 16 residues. Germline values: CDR1 SGHAT, CDR2 FQNNGV. This CDR3 is CASSPSAGTAQETQYF. CDR3 coding DNA: TGTGCCAGCAGCCCTTCAGCTGGGACAGCGCAAGAGACCCAGTACTTC.

The chain's CDR3 is CASSTKAEQYF. CDR3 DNA: TGTGCCAGCAGCACCAAAGCCGAGCAGTACTTC. The genes are TRBV11-2 and TRBJ2-7; no firm D call. CDR1 is SGHAT, CDR2 FQNNGV, per germline. V lost 5 bases and J 6 bases, leaving 8 bases between the germline ends. The CDR3 totals 11 residues. Variable domain in full (rest from reference TRBV11-2 and TRBJ2-7): EAGVAQSPRYKIIEKRQSVAFWCNPISGHATLYWYQQILGQGPKLLIQFQNNGVVDDSQLPKDRFSAERLKGVDSTLKIQPAKLEDSAVYLCASSTKAEQYFGPGTRLTVT.

This chain connects TRBV5-6 to TRBJ1-1; 10 bases align to TRBD1. Germline values: CDR1 SGHDT, CDR2 YYEEEE. V lost 8 bases to trimming and J lost 5 bases; unmatched junction nucleotides: 9. This CDR3 comprises 14 residues. CDR3 in amino acids: CASMRTGGITEAFF. The CDR3 bases are TGTGCCAGTATGCGGACAGGGGGAATTACTGAAGCTTTCTTT.

This sequence joins TRBV6-5 and TRBJ2-7, with 10 bases aligning to TRBD1. V was clipped by 5 bases and J by 6 bases; unmatched bases: 10. The germline V gene encodes CDR1 MNHEY and CDR2 SVGAGI. The CDR3 contains 15 residues. The CDR3 coding sequence is TGTGCCAGCAGTCAAGGACAGGGGGGCCGATCCGAGCAGTACTTC. This translates into CASSQGQGGRSEQYF.

The J gene is TRBJ1-4, the V gene TRBV27, with TRBD1 as a possible D gene (6 bases). Trimming removed 4 bases at V and 8 bases at J, with 8 bases between. Germline CDR1 and CDR2: MNHEY and SMNVEV (reference sequence). The CDR3 is 12 residues long. The CDR3 region is CASSSGAEKLFF. Written as DNA, the CDR3 is TGTGCCAGCAGTTCAGGGGCCGAAAAACTGTTTTTT.

This chain links TRBV5-1 with TRBJ2-7; the D call may be TRBD1 or TRBD2 (5 bases each). Trimming left V 4 bases short and J 5 bases short, with 10 bases between. The germline gives CDR1 SGHRS, CDR2 YFSETQ. The CDR3 totals 12 residues. CDR3 residues: CASSPSGHEQYF. DNA of the CDR3: TGCGCCAGCAGCCCCTCGGGGCACGAGCAGTACTTC.

The chain links TRBV28 to TRBJ1-2, with TRBD1 identical over 11 bases. CDR1 is MDHEN and CDR2 is SYDVKM in the germline V gene. The junction had 10 bases not matched to a gene; V was cut back by 5 bases and J by 8 bases. The CDR3 extends over 15 amino acids. CDR3 DNA sequence: TGTGCCAGCAGTCGCGGACAGGGGGCAACGAACGGCTACACCTTC. Amino acids: CASSRGQGATNGYTF.

V usage is TRBV9 and J usage is TRBJ2-3; D not certain. Trimming pared 4 bases from V and 3 bases from J, leaving 18 bases between. The germline gives CDR1 SGDLS, CDR2 YYNGEE. The CDR3 is made up of 16 amino acids. CDR3 nucleotides: TGTGCCAGCAGCTCAAGTCAGCTGATTACTACAGATACGCAGTATTTT. This codes for CASSSSQLITTDTQYF.

The chain carries TRBV13 and TRBJ2-3, with 9 bases identical to TRBD1. This CDR3 has 16 residues. V dropped 5 bases and J dropped 4; count of bases not matched to a gene: 10. Germline V lookup: CDR1 PRHDT, CDR2 FYEKMQ (reference sequence). This CDR3 reads CASSTLGTGKPDTQYF. Written as DNA, the CDR3 is TGTGCCAGCAGCACCCTAGGGACAGGGAAGCCAGATACGCAGTATTTT.

The genes are TRBV4-3 and TRBJ2-7, with D possibly TRBD2 on 5 matching bases. Germline V gene data show CDR1 as LGHNA and CDR2 as YSLEER. The CDR3 sequence is 14 residues long. V lost 0 bases and J lost 6, with 12 bases in between. In nucleotides, the CDR3 is TGCGCCAGCAGCCAAGAGAGGGTGCCGATCGAGCAGTACTTC. This encodes CASSQERVPIEQYF.

The chain employs TRBV6-5 and TRBJ2-3; D is uncertain. Germline V gene sequence: CDR1 MNHEY, CDR2 SVGAGI. The CDR3 is 13 amino acids. The V and J ends lost 5 bases and 4 bases respectively, with 10 bases between them. CDR3 in amino acids: CASSPVLADTQYF. CDR3 coding DNA: TGTGCCAGCAGTCCCGTGCTCGCAGATACGCAGTATTTT.

In DNA, the CDR3 is TGCAGCGTCGCCGATGCCCGGGACGCCGCAACTAATGAAAAACTGTTTTTT. It codes for CSVADARDAATNEKLFF. This rearrangement joins TRBV29-1 to TRBJ1-4; D possibly corresponds to TRBD1 (5 bases). V was shortened by 6 bases and J by 0 bases, with 20 bases between the two germline ends. This CDR3 region has 17 residues. Germline assignment: CDR1 SQVTM and CDR2 ANQGSEA.

The chain recombines TRBV7-8 with TRBJ1-5; perhaps TRBD1 as D (6 bases). Germline V gene sequence: CDR1 SGHVS, CDR2 FQNEAQ. The CDR3 runs to 14 residues. V was trimmed by 5 bases and J by 4 bases, leaving 12 bases between them. CDR3 sequence: CASSGRTANQPQHF. The CDR3 coding sequence is TGTGCCAGCAGCGGACGGACAGCTAATCAGCCCCAGCATTTT.

This clone was seen a single time. The chain carries TRBV2 and TRBJ2-1; unclear D gene. Trimming removed 3 bases at V and 4 bases at J, with 13 bases between. The CDR3 runs to 15 residues. Per germline, CDR1 SNHLY and CDR2 FYNNEI. CDR3 nucleotide sequence: TGTGCCAGCAGTGAGAAGGGTTTGGCTTACAATGAGCAGTTCTTC. This codes for CASSEKGLAYNEQFF.

The chain recombines TRBV5-4 with TRBJ2-7; D perhaps matches TRBD2 (6 bases). Trimming cost V 4 bases and J 5 bases, with 16 bases left between them. This CDR3 is built from 14 residues. CDR1 and CDR2 (germline): SGHNT, YYREEE (reference sequence). The CDR3: CASSLRLGVHEQYF. The DNA of the CDR3 is TGTGCCAGCAGCCTGCGACTAGGCGTCCACGAGCAGTACTTC.